The T cell receptor beta chain described here comes from a study of cytomegalovirus exposure and HLA in healthy donors. PCR was performed using 60 Vbeta and 13 Jbeta primers. Measured with immunoSEQ multiplex PCR; TCRdb has only the in-frame clones, and not every one. The sample includes about 140,000 clones, roughly 70% of them seen just once. Concerning this clone itself: One end of the junction is discordant with germline, which a read error may explain.

CDR1 and CDR2 from the germline V gene are SGHAT and FQNNGV. The length of the CDR3 is 13 residues. This chain joins TRBV11-2 and TRBJ1-1; 8 nucleotides line up with TRBD1. The sample comprised PBMCs. This receptor was identified in a man aged 50-59 years in good health and CMV-seropositive. The CDR3 here is CANSQTRQGEAFF. The CDR3 DNA is TGCGCCAACAGCCAGACTCGACAGGGGGAAGCTTTCTTT. Supplemented by reference TRBV11-2 and TRBJ1-1, the full variable domain reads EAGVAQSPRYKIIEKRQSVAFWCNPISGHATLYWYQQILGQGPKLLIQFQNNGVVDDSQLPKDRFSAERLKGVDSTLKIQPAKLEDSAVYLCANSQTRQGEAFFGQGTRLTVV.